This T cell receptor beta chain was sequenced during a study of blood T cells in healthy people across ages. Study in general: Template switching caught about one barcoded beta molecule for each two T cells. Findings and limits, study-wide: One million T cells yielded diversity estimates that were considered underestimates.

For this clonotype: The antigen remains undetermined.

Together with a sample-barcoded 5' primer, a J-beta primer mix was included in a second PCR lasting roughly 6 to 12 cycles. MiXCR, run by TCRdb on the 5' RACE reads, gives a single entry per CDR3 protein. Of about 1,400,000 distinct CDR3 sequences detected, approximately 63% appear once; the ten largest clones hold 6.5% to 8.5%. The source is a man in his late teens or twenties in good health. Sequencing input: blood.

DNA of the CDR3: TGCAGTGCTAGGGGCCCGCCGGGACTAGCTACCGGGGAGCTGTTTTTT. This sequence encodes CSARGPPGLATGELFF. The chain combines TRBV20-1 with TRBJ2-2; 9 bases map to TRBD2. The CDR3 sequence is 16 residues long. Germline V gene lookup returns CDR1 DFQATT and CDR2 SNEGSKA (reference sequence). The J segment lost 5 bases and the V segment lost 3 bases, leaving 10 bases of the junction unmatched.